This T cell receptor beta chain was recovered during a study of T cell changes during pregnancy in multiple sclerosis. The table came from immunoSEQ multiplex PCR; TCRdb's copy has only in-frame clones and leaves some out. The sample lists 66,000 or so clones, approximately 90% occurring once. CDR1 and CDR2 (germline): SGHDN, FVKESK. Trimming removed 7 bases from V and 3 bases from J; junction bases left unmatched: 8. CDR3 length equals 15 residues. The rearrangement joins TRBV14 to TRBJ1-1; 10 bases agree with TRBD1. The origin of this receptor is a female donor in good health, enrolled as a control in a pregnancy study. Sample: peripheral blood, taken in the first trimester of pregnancy. CDR3 sequence: CASTASGTGDTEAFF. The CDR3 DNA follows: TGTGCCAGCACAGCCAGTGGGACAGGGGACACTGAAGCTTTCTTT.